This T cell receptor beta chain was profiled in a study of memory CD4+ T cells and cytomegalovirus serostatus. In the case of this clone: Its antigen is currently unknown.

Using immunoSEQ multiplex PCR, the repertoire was profiled, and TCRdb retains in-frame clones only, with some absent. The data show 30,000 to 45,000 clones, around 79% seen once. Findings and limits, study-wide: Each of fewer than 80 CMV-associated TCRbeta sequences occurred in one to five individuals.

CDR3 length equals 15 residues. Germline CDR1 is MDHEN and CDR2 is SYDVKM. V shed 5 bases and J 3 bases; nucleotides not matched to a gene: 6. The sort gate was single viable CD3+CD4+CD8-CD45RO+ cells for memory CD4+ T cells. Donors' CMV status reflects serum IgG against pp150, pp28, p38, p52. This chain uses TRBV28 with TRBJ2-7; the match to TRBD2 covers 11 bases. The TCR sequence derives from an adult in good health and CMV-seropositive. The specimen was memory CD4+ T cells from blood. CDR3 DNA sequence: TGTGCCAGCAGTCGACTAGCGGGACAAGTCTACGAGCAGTACTTC. Its protein product is CASSRLAGQVYEQYF. The full variable domain, with the rest looked up from reference TRBV28 and TRBJ2-7, is DVKVTQSSRYLVKRTGEKVFLECVQDMDHENMFWYRQDPGLGLRLIYFSYDVKMKEKGDIPEGYSVSREKKERFSLILESASTNQTSMYLCASSRLAGQVYEQYFGPGTRLTVT.